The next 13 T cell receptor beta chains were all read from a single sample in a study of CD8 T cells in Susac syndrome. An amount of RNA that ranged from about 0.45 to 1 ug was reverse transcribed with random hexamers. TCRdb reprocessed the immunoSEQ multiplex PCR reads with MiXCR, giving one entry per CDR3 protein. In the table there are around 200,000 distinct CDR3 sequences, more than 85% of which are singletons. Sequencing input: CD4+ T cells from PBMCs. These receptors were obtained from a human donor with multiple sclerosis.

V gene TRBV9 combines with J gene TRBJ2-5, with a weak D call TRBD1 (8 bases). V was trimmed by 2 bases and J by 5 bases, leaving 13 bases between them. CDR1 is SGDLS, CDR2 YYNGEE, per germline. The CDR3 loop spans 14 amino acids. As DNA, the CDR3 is TGTGCCAGCAGCGTTGGACAGGGAGGGGAGACCCAGTACTTC. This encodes CASSVGQGGETQYF.

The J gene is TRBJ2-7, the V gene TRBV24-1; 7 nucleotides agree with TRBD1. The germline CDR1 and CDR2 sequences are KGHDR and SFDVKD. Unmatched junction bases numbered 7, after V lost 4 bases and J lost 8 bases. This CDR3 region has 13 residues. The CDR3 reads CATSDLTTGKQYF. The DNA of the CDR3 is TGTGCCACCAGTGACCTGACGACAGGGAAGCAGTACTTC.

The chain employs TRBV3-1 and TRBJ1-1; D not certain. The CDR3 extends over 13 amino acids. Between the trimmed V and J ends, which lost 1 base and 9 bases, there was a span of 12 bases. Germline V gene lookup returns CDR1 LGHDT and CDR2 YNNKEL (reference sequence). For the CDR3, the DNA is TGTGCCAGCAGCCAAGTTGAGGTCGGGAAAGCTTTCTTT. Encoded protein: CASSQVEVGKAFF.

The CDR3 spells CSARAPLGGPPLHF. CDR3 nucleotide sequence: TGCAGTGCTAGAGCACCTCTGGGGGGGCCACCCCTCCACTTT. The chain uses TRBV20-1 and TRBJ1-6; maybe TRBD1 (6 bases). CDR1 is DFQATT and CDR2 is SNEGSKA in the germline V gene (reference sequence). The CDR3 covers 14 residues. The V end lost 1 base, the J end lost 11 bases, and 15 bases lay between the germline ends.

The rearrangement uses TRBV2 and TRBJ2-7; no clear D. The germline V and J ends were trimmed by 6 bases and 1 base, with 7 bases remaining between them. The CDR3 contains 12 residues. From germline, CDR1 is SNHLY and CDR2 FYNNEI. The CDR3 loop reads CASRQTSYEQYV. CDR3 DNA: TGTGCCAGCAGGCAAACGTCCTACGAGCAGTACGTC.

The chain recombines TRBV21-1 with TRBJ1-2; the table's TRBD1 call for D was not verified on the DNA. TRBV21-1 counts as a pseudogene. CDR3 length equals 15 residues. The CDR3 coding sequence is TGTGCCAGCAGCGGAGGGACAGGTTACTACTATGGCTACACCTTC. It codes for CASSGGTGYYYGYTF.

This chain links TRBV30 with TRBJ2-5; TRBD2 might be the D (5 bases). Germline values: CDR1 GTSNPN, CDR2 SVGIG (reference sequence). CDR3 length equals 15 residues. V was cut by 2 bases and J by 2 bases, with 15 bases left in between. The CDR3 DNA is TGTGCCTGGAGTAGGTGGGGAGTTCTTCAAGAGACCCAGTACTTC. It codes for CAWSRWGVLQETQYF. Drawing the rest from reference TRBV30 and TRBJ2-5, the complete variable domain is SQTIHQWPATLVQPVGSPLSLECTVEGTSNPNLYWYRQAAGRGLQLLFYSVGIGQISSEVPQNLSASRPQDRQFILSSKKLLLSDSGFYLCAWSRWGVLQETQYFGPGTRLLVL.

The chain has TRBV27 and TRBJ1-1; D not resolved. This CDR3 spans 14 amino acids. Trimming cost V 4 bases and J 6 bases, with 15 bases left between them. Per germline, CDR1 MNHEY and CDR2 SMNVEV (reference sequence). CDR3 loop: CASSSTRIGAEAFF. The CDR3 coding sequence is TGTGCCAGCAGTTCCACAAGAATCGGCGCTGAAGCTTTCTTT.

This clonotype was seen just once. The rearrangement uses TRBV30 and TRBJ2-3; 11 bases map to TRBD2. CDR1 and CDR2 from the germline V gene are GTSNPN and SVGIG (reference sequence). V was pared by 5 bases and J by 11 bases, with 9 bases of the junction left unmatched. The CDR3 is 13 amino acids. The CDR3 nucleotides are TGTGCCTGGCTAACTAGCGGGGGAACGCTGCAGTATTTT. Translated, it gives CAWLTSGGTLQYF.

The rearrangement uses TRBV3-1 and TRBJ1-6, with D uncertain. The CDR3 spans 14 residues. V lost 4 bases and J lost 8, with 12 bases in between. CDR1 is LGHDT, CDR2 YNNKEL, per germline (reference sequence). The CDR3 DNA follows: TGTGCCAGCAGCCGAAGGGATATTGATTCACCCCTCCACTTT. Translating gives CASSRRDIDSPLHF.

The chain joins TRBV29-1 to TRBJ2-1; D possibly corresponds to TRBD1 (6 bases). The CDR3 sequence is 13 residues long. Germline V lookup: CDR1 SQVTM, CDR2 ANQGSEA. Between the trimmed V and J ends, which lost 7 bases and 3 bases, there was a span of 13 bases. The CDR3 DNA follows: TGCAGCGCCTTACAGGGCCTCTACAATGAGCAGTTCTTC. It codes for CSALQGLYNEQFF.

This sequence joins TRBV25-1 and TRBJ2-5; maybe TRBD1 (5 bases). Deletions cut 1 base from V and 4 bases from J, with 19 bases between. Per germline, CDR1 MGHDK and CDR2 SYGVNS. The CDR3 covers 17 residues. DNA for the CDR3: TGTGCCAGCAGTGAATGGGTAGTCAGGGCGAAAGGAGAGACCCAGTACTTC. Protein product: CASSEWVVRAKGETQYF.

The CDR3 DNA sequence: TGTGCCAGCAAACCCAACCCATCAAGGCTAAGCAATCAGCCCCAGCATTTT. This codes for CASKPNPSRLSNQPQHF. V is TRBV27 and J is TRBJ1-5; D is unclear. This CDR3 contains 17 residues. V was trimmed by 7 bases and J by 1 base, leaving 20 bases between them. Germline CDR1 MNHEY, CDR2 SMNVEV (reference sequence).